The present T cell receptor (beta chain) was sequenced within a study of blood T cell repertoires in COVID-19. Looking at the study overall: Sites across the United States, Italy and Spain contributed samples from acute and convalescent COVID-19. T cells, B-cell-depleted T cells, or PBMCs supplied cDNA or gDNA.

Germline loops: CDR1 MGHRA, CDR2 YSYEKL. CDR3 length equals 14 residues. V lost 0 bases to trimming and J lost 0 bases, with 5 bases between them. Original data processing: Reference gene primers were amplified, and this amplification served to estimate nucleated cell counts. The protocol was immunoSEQ multiplex PCR, while the TCRdb copy is restricted to in-frame clones and leaves out a portion. The V and J calls and clone size come from that table; D and trimming were worked out from the DNA. The table includes roughly 180,000 clones, 84% detected once. The receptor was derived from a human donor in a cohort sampled during active COVID-19. The chain links TRBV4-1 to TRBJ1-2; D not certain. Sequencing was performed on peripheral blood. CDR3: CASSQDPANYGYTF. In nucleotides, the CDR3 is TGCGCCAGCAGCCAAGACCCGGCTAACTATGGCTACACCTTC.